This T cell receptor beta chain was profiled in a study of shared clonotypes between healthy human individuals. Study results and caveats: In contrast to clonotypes shared by all four donors, non-shared clonotypes had lower generation probabilities. Sharing across a handful of donors was seen in about 5% of naive CD4 clonotypes.

Assay: immunoSEQ multiplex PCR; the TCRdb copy retains only in-frame clones and omits some. The table includes roughly 2 million clones, about 94% detected once. Germline-derived CDR1 and CDR2 are MNHNY and SVGAGI (reference sequence). V was shortened by 0 bases and J by 5 bases, with 4 bases between the two germline ends. This CDR3 is 12 amino acids long. The sample holds one count of this clone. Its antigen is currently unknown. The same CDR3 also results from other DNA sequences found in this sample. The sample taken for sequencing was naive CD4+ T cells sorted from blood. Subset of the sample: CD45RA+ positively selected. The receptor was derived from a young man in good health. J is TRBJ2-5 and V is TRBV6-6; D call uncertain. The CDR3 DNA follows: TGTGCCAGCAGTTACTCTAGGGAGACCCAGTACTTC. Amino acids: CASSYSRETQYF.